A single sample gave rise to the 24 T cell receptor beta chains below, sequenced in a study of cytomegalovirus exposure and HLA in healthy donors. Both 60 Vbeta primers and 13 Jbeta primers went into the PCR. Some clones are missing from TCRdb's copy, which holds only in-frame ones; the method was immunoSEQ multiplex PCR. This table holds approximately 180,000 clones, about four fifths found once. Sequenced: PBMCs. Every receptor here comes from a male donor in good health and CMV-seronegative.

A single count supports this clone. CDR3 amino acids: CAISDLRQPQHF. In DNA, the CDR3 is TGTGCCATCAGTGATTTGCGTCAGCCCCAGCATTTT. The chain is built from TRBV10-3 and TRBJ1-5; D is ambiguous. CDR1 is ENHRY and CDR2 is SYGVKD in the germline V gene. The CDR3 is made up of 12 amino acids. Trimming pared 3 bases from V and 6 bases from J, leaving 6 bases between.

The rearrangement uses TRBV14 and TRBJ2-5, with TRBD2 as a possible D gene (6 bases). Looked up from germline, CDR1 is SGHDN and CDR2 is FVKESK. V lost 0 bases, J lost 5 bases, and 10 bases lay in between. The CDR3 consists of 14 residues. The CDR3 bases are TGTGCCAGCAGCCAAGAGCGGGGAGGCGAGACCCAGTACTTC. Residues: CASSQERGGETQYF.

This chain joins TRBV2 and TRBJ1-2; TRBD1 aligns across 8 bases. The CDR3 extends over 16 amino acids. CDR1 and CDR2 from the germline V gene are SNHLY and FYNNEI. The trim removed 5 bases at V and 4 bases at J, leaving 12 bases unmatched. CDR3 region: CASSPLGQGGIYGYTF. The CDR3 DNA reads as TGTGCCAGCAGTCCATTAGGACAGGGAGGTATCTATGGCTACACCTTC.

The genes are TRBV28 and TRBJ2-3; no reliable D call. CDR3 length: 12 amino acids. The ends were cut back, 6 bases at V and 4 bases at J, with 8 bases in the middle. The germline CDR1 and CDR2 sequences are MDHEN and SYDVKM. The CDR3, as DNA: TGTGCCAGCAGGACTCTGGCAGATACGCAGTATTTT. Translating gives CASRTLADTQYF.

The chain recombines TRBV18 with TRBJ1-3; D possibly corresponds to TRBD1 (6 bases). The CDR3 runs 14 residues. V was cut by 9 bases and J by 0 bases, with 12 bases left in between. Germline V CDR1 and CDR2: KGHSH, LQKENI. This CDR3 reads CASLGQISGNTIYF. The CDR3 coding sequence is TGTGCCAGTCTTGGACAGATCTCTGGAAACACCATATATTTT.

Only a few counts were recorded for this clone. The rearrangement links TRBV27 to TRBJ1-2; 7 bases map to TRBD1. Per the germline V gene, CDR1 is MNHEY and CDR2 is SMNVEV (reference sequence). This CDR3 is 14 amino acids long. The ends lost 6 bases at V and 4 bases at J; junction bases unmatched: 8. Here the CDR3 DNA reads TGTGCCAGCAGGCCAGGGGGGCTCGCCTATGGCTACACCTTC. It is translated as CASRPGGLAYGYTF.

This clone was detected only once. V gene TRBV4-3 combines with J gene TRBJ2-1, with 12 bases aligning to TRBD2. The germline V gene has CDR1 LGHNA and CDR2 YSLEER. The CDR3 covers 15 residues. Trimming cost V 5 bases and J 8 bases; bases outside gene matches: 7. CDR3 sequence reads: CASSALAGGPYEQFF. CDR3 nucleotides: TGCGCCAGCAGCGCGCTAGCGGGAGGGCCCTATGAGCAGTTCTTC.

This chain joins TRBV10-3 and TRBJ1-1; 7 positions match TRBD1. Germline V gives CDR1 ENHRY, CDR2 SYGVKD. V shed 6 bases and J 4 bases; nucleotides not matched to a gene: 5. This CDR3 is 13 amino acids long. CDR3: CAIRGAGGTEAFF. CDR3 bases: TGTGCCATCAGAGGGGCAGGGGGCACTGAAGCTTTCTTT.

The chain joins TRBV30 to TRBJ2-7, with a weak D call TRBD2 (6 bases). The CDR3 runs to 11 residues. CDR1 is GTSNPN, CDR2 SVGIG, per germline (reference sequence). V was pared by 3 bases and J by 4 bases, with 7 bases between. The CDR3: CAWSGGYEQYF. CDR3 sequence (DNA): TGTGCCTGGAGCGGGGGTTACGAGCAGTACTTC.

The V and J genes are TRBV30 and TRBJ2-3; 15 bases map to TRBD2. This CDR3 has 18 amino acids. Germline loops: CDR1 GTSNPN, CDR2 SVGIG (reference sequence). V dropped 5 bases and J dropped 6; count of bases not matched to a gene: 15. The chain's CDR3 is CAWHNQGLAGGPKDTQYF. The CDR3 DNA follows: TGTGCCTGGCACAATCAAGGACTAGCGGGGGGGCCTAAGGATACGCAGTATTTT.

The chain employs TRBV6-5 and TRBJ2-7; TRBD2 aligns across 9 bases. Germline loops: CDR1 MNHEY, CDR2 SVGAGI. Trimming took 4 bases from V and 6 from J; bases not matched to a gene: 7. The CDR3 extends over 14 amino acids. In nucleotides, the CDR3 is TGTGCCAGCAGTTCAATGGCTAGCGGGATCGAGCAGTACTTC. It translates to CASSSMASGIEQYF.

The CDR3 loop reads CASSPTGSETQYF. The CDR3 DNA sequence: TGTGCCAGCAGCCCGACAGGGTCGGAGACCCAGTACTTC. The chain carries TRBV7-7 and TRBJ2-5, with 7 bases fitting TRBD1. The CDR3 is made up of 13 amino acids. The junction had 5 bases not matched to a gene; V was cut back by 5 bases and J by 5 bases. The V gene's germline CDR1 is SSHAT and CDR2 FNYEAQ (reference sequence).

V gene TRBV9 combines with J gene TRBJ2-1; no definite D call. V was pared by 0 bases and J by 5 bases, with 6 bases between. This CDR3 has 13 residues. The germline gives CDR1 SGDLS, CDR2 YYNGEE. The CDR3 DNA reads as TGTGCCAGCAGCGTAGGAGAGAACAATGAGCAGTTCTTC. This gives the protein CASSVGENNEQFF.

The chain recombines TRBV7-2 with TRBJ1-1; D is undetermined. V lost 5 bases and J lost 4, with 11 bases in between. Germline loops: CDR1 SGHTA, CDR2 FQGNSA. There are 13 residues in the CDR3. The CDR3 loop reads CASSPIRGTEAFF. The CDR3 bases are TGTGCCAGCAGCCCTATCCGCGGCACTGAAGCTTTCTTT.

In regard to this clone: Germline is not matched at one junction end, which may reflect a read error. CDR3 sequence reads: CASSEGAGGISVIYERYF. In DNA form, the CDR3 reads TGTGCCAGCAGTGAAGGGGCAGGGGGCATCAGCGTGATCTACGAGCGGTACTTC. The genes are TRBV6-1 and TRBJ2-7, with 8 bases aligning to TRBD1. The CDR3 spans 18 residues. Germline-derived CDR1 and CDR2 are MNHNS and SASEGT.

The genes are TRBV14 and TRBJ2-6; TRBD1 matches 8 bases. Germline CDR1 is SGHDN and CDR2 is FVKESK. With V trimmed by 4 bases and J by 0 bases, 5 bases remained unmatched. The CDR3 consists of 17 residues. CDR3 bases: TGTGCCAGCAGCCTCCGGGACAGGATCTCTGGGGCCAACGTCCTGACTTTC. Amino acid sequence: CASSLRDRISGANVLTF. Variable domain in full (rest from reference TRBV14 and TRBJ2-6): EAGVTQFPSHSVIEKGQTVTLRCDPISGHDNLYWYRRVMGKEIKFLLHFVKESKQDESGMPNNRFLAERTGGTYSTLKVQPAELEDSGVYFCASSLRDRISGANVLTFGAGSRLTVL.

The chain couples TRBV20-1 to TRBJ2-1; D is uncertain. This CDR3 has 11 residues. Germline CDR1 DFQATT, CDR2 SNEGSKA (reference sequence). V lost 3 bases, J lost 7 bases, and 7 bases lay in between. CDR3 DNA: TGCAGTGCTAGCCCGACTAATGAGCAGTTCTTC. It specifies CSASPTNEQFF.

For this clone: The same CDR3 also results from other DNA sequences found in this sample. The V call is TRBV28, the J call TRBJ2-1; D remains unclear. Germline V gives CDR1 MDHEN, CDR2 SYDVKM. This CDR3 has 12 residues. Trimming shortened V by 4 bases and J by 16 bases, and 17 bases separated the two germline ends. For the CDR3, the DNA is TGTGCCAGCAGTTCACTACTCTCAATGGAATTCTTC. Translation gives CASSSLLSMEFF.

This rearrangement joins TRBV30 to TRBJ2-7; TRBD2 matches at 11 bases. With 3 bases clipped from V and 3 bases from J, the junction kept 10 bases outside the gene matches. CDR3 length equals 16 residues. The germline V gene has CDR1 GTSNPN and CDR2 SVGIG (reference sequence). The CDR3 reads CAWSRGSSGGYYEQYF. CDR3 DNA sequence: TGTGCCTGGAGCCGAGGGTCTAGCGGGGGGTACTACGAGCAGTACTTC.

The chain recombines TRBV19 with TRBJ2-3; TRBD2 aligns across 12 bases. The CDR3 is 16 amino acids. The germline V gene encodes CDR1 LNHDA and CDR2 SQIVND (reference sequence). Unmatched junction bases numbered 8, after V lost 6 bases and J lost 4 bases. CDR3 sequence reads: CASRARLAGDADTQYF. For the CDR3, the DNA is TGTGCCAGTAGAGCACGACTAGCGGGAGACGCAGATACGCAGTATTTT.

The chain is built from TRBV27 and TRBJ1-5; D is possibly TRBD1 (5 bases). Trimming took 5 bases from V and 1 from J, leaving 9 bases between them. This CDR3 is 14 amino acids long. Germline lookup yields CDR1 MNHEY and CDR2 SMNVEV (reference sequence). CDR3 sequence: CASSPQESNQPQHF. CDR3 sequence (DNA): TGTGCCAGCAGTCCACAGGAGAGCAATCAGCCCCAGCATTTT.

This chain uses TRBV10-3 with TRBJ2-4; D is possibly TRBD1 (7 bases). Germline V lookup: CDR1 ENHRY, CDR2 SYGVKD. The CDR3 consists of 13 residues. Trimming shortened V by 9 bases and J by 7 bases, and 16 bases separated the two germline ends. CDR3 protein: CAIRGDSGNIQYF. In nucleotides, the CDR3 is TGTGCCATAAGGGGGGACAGCGGGAACATTCAGTACTTC.

The rearrangement uses TRBV29-1 and TRBJ2-7; 9 nucleotides align to TRBD2. The ends lost 8 bases at V and 6 bases at J; junction bases unmatched: 11. Germline-derived CDR1 and CDR2 are SQVTM and ANQGSEA. The CDR3 is made up of 13 amino acids. The CDR3 reads CSSQSSGESEQYF. CDR3 nucleotides: TGCAGCTCGCAATCTAGCGGGGAGAGCGAGCAGTACTTC.

The V call is TRBV29-1, the J call TRBJ1-2; D is perhaps TRBD1 (5 bases). This CDR3 is built from 12 residues. Germline-derived CDR1 and CDR2 are SQVTM and ANQGSEA. The germline V and J ends were trimmed by 7 bases and 7 bases, with 16 bases remaining between them. Written as DNA, the CDR3 is TGCAGCGCCCAGGGCCAGCGCCTTGGCTACACCTTC. This translates into CSAQGQRLGYTF.